This T cell receptor beta chain derives from a study of monozygotic twins with inflammatory bowel disease. Whole-study findings and limits: Subtypes among T cells remained indistinguishable. Possibly because of limited power, concordant and discordant twins showed no difference in repertoire similarity.

Concerning this clonotype itself: Its target is unknown.

The CDR3 covers 15 residues. CDR1 is MNHEY and CDR2 is SMNVEV in the germline V gene (reference sequence). Researchers ran eight separate cDNA reactions for each sample. The template switching step added UMIs that contained a 6-nucleotide sample barcode. TCRdb reanalyzed the 5' RACE reads, giving one entry per CDR3 protein sequence and no DNA. Its clone listing holds 300,000 to 400,000 distinct CDR3 sequences. The V gene is TRBV27, the J gene TRBJ2-7; the D call from TCRdb, TRBD2, cannot be confirmed without DNA. Input material: blood. This receptor was obtained from a human donor with ulcerative colitis or Crohn's disease, or a healthy co-twin of an affected twin (not recorded which). The CDR3 protein is CASKGRGLAVSEQYF.